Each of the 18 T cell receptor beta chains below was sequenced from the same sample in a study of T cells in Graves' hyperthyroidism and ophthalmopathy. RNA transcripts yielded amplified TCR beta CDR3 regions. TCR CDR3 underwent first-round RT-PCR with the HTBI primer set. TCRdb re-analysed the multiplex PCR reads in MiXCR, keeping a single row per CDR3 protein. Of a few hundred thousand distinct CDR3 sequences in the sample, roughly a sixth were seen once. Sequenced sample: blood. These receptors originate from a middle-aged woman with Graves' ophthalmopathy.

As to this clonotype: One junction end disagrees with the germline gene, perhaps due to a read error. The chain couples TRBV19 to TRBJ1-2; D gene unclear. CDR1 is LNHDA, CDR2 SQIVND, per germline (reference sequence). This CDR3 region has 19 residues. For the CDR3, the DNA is TGTGCCAATAGTATAAAAGGGCCGACAACTGGGAGGATGAACTATGGCTACACCTTC. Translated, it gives CANSIKGPTTGRMNYGYTF.

The CDR3 bases are TGTGCCAGCACCCTCGGGAATTCACCCCTCCACTTT. The encoded protein is CASTLGNSPLHF. J is TRBJ1-6 and V is TRBV6-1; D uncertain. This CDR3 has 12 residues. Germline V gives CDR1 MNHNS, CDR2 SASEGT. Trimming stripped 7 bases from V and 7 bases from J, with 8 bases between.

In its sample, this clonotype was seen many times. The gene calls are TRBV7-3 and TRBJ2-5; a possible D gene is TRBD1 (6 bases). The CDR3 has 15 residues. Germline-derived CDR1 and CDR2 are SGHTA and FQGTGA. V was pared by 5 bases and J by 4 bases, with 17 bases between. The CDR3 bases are TGTGCCAGCAGCCTCGGATGGGGGCCGGGAGAGACCCAGTACTTC. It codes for CASSLGWGPGETQYF.

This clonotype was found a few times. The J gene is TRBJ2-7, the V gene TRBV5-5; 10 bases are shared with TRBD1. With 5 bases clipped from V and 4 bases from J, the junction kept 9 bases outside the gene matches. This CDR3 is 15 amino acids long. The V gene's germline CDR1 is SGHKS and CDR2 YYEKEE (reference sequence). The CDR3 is CASRSPGQGRYEQYF. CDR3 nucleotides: TGTGCCAGCAGATCTCCGGGACAGGGGCGATACGAGCAGTACTTC. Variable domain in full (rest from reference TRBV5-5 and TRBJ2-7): DAGVTQSPTHLIKTRGQQVTLRCSPISGHKSVSWYQQVLGQGPQFIFQYYEKEERGRGNFPDRFSARQFPNYSSELNVNALLLGDSALYLCASRSPGQGRYEQYFGPGTRLTVT.

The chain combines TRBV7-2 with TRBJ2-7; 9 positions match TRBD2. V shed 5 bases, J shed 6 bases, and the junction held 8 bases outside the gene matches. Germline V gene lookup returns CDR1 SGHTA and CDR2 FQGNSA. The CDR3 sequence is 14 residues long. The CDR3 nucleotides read TGTGCCAGCAGCCCCCGGACTAGCGCCTGCGAGCAGTACTTC. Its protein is CASSPRTSACEQYF.

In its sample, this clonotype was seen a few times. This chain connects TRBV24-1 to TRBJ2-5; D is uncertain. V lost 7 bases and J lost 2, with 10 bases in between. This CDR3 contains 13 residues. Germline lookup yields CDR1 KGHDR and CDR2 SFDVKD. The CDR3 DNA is TGTGCCACCAGCGACGGACCGCAAGAGACCCAGTACTTC. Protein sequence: CATSDGPQETQYF.

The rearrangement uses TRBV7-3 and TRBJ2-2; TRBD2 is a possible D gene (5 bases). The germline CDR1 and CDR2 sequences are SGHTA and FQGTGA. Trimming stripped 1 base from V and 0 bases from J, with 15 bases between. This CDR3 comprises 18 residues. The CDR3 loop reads CASSLKPGLLANTGELFF. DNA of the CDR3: TGTGCCAGCAGCTTAAAGCCCGGTTTACTAGCGAACACCGGGGAGCTGTTTTTT.

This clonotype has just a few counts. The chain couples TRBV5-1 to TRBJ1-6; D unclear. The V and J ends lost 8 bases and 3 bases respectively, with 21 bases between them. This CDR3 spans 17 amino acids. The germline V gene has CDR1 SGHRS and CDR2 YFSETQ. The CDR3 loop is CARGWKRADLYNSPLHF. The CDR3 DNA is TGCGCCAGGGGGTGGAAGAGGGCCGACCTCTATAATTCACCCCTCCACTTT.

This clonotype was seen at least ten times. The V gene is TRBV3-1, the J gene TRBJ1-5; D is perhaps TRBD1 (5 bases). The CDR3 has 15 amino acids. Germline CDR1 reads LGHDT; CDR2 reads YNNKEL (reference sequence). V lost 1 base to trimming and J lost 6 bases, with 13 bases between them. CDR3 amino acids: CASSQGLGRGQPQHF. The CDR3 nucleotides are TGTGCCAGCAGCCAAGGACTGGGGCGGGGTCAGCCCCAGCATTTT.

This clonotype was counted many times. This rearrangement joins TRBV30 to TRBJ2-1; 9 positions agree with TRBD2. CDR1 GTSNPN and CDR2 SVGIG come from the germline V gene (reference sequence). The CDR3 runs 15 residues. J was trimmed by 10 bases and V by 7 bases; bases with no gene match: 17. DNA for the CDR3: TGTGCCTTGGTCCCGACTAGCGGCCTCCCCGCGGAGCAGTTCTTC. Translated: CALVPTSGLPAEQFF.

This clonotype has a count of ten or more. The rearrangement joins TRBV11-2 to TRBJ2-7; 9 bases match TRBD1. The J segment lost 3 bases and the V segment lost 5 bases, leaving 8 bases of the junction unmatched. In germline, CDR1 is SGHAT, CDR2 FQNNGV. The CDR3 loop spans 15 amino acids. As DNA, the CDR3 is TGTGCCAGCAGCCTACCGGGACAGGGCTTCTACGAGCAGTACTTC. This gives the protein CASSLPGQGFYEQYF.

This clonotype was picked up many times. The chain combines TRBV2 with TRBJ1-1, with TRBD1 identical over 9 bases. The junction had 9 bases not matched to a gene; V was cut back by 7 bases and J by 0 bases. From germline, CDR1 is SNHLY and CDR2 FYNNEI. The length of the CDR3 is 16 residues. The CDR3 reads CASTQQGAMMNTEAFF. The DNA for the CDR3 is TGTGCCAGCACTCAACAGGGGGCCATGATGAACACTGAAGCTTTCTTT.

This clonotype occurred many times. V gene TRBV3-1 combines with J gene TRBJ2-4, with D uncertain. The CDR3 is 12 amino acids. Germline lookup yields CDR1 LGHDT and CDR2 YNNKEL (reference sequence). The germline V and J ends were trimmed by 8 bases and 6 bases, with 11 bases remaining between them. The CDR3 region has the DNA TGTGCCAGCTGCGACCGATTAAACATTCAGTACTTC. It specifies CASCDRLNIQYF.

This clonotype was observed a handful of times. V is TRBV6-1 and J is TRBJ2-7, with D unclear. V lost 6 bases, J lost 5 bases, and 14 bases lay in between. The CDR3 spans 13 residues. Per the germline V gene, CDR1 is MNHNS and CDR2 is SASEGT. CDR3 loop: CASSETGQDEQYF. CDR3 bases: TGTGCCAGCAGCGAAACCGGGCAGGACGAGCAGTACTTC.

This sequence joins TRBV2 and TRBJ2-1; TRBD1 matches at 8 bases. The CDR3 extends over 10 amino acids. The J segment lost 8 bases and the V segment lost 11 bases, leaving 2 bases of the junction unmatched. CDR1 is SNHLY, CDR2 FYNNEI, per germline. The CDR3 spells CAGQGDEQFF. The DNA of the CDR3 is TGTGCCGGACAGGGCGATGAGCAGTTCTTC.

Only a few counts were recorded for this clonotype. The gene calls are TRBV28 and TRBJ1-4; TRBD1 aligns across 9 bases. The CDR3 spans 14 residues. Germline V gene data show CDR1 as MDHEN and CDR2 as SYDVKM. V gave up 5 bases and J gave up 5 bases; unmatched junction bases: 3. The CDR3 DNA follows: TGTGCCAGCAGTGGGACAGGGCTAAATGAAAAACTGTTTTTT. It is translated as CASSGTGLNEKLFF.

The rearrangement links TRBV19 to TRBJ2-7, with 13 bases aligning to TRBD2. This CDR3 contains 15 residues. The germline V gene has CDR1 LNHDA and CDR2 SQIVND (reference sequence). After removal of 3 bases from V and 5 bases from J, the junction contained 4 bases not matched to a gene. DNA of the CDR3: TGTGCCAGTAGTATGCGCGGGACTAGCGGGGACGAGCAGTACTTC. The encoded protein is CASSMRGTSGDEQYF.

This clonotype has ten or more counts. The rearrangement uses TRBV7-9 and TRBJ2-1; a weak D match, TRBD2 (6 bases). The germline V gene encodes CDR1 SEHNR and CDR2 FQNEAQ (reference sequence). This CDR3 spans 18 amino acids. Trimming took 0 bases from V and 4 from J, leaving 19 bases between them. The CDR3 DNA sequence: TGTGCCAGCAGCTTAGCGGGACTCCAGCACCTCTCTTACAATGAGCAGTTCTTC. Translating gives CASSLAGLQHLSYNEQFF. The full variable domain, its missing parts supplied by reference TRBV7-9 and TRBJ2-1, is DTGVSQNPRHKITKRGQNVTFRCDPISEHNRLYWYRQTLGQGPEFLTYFQNEAQLEKSRLLSDRFSAERPKGSFSTLEIQRTEQGDSAMYLCASSLAGLQHLSYNEQFFGPGTRLTVL.